These 32 T cell receptor beta chains were all obtained from the same sample, sequenced in a study of PD-L1 blockade in urothelial cancer. Assay used: immunoSEQ multiplex PCR; TCRdb lists only in-frame clones, some missing. The sample includes 85,000 to 130,000 clones, roughly nine tenths of them seen just once. Sequences were derived from PBMCs, sampled around atezolizumab (anti-PD-L1) treatment. The receptor set was obtained from an elderly woman with urothelial cancer.

The chain recombines TRBV2 with TRBJ2-5; 11 nucleotides match TRBD2. CDR1 and CDR2 (germline): SNHLY, FYNNEI. Trimming removed 4 bases from V and 7 bases from J; junction bases left unmatched: 11. The CDR3 totals 16 residues. The CDR3 reads CASSAGLAGQGGTQYF. The CDR3 DNA reads TGTGCCAGCAGTGCTGGACTAGCGGGCCAGGGAGGGACCCAGTACTTC.

This clone has only one observation. The J gene is TRBJ2-7, the V gene TRBV6-5, with D possibly matching TRBD2 (5 bases). The germline V gene has CDR1 MNHEY and CDR2 SVGAGI. The CDR3 consists of 15 residues. Trimming left V 0 bases short and J 3 bases short, with 12 bases between. The CDR3 DNA reads as TGTGCCAGCAGTTACTCGAGGGTACCGGTCTACGAGCAGTACTTC. Amino acids: CASSYSRVPVYEQYF.

This clone was recorded once. The genes are TRBV5-1 and TRBJ2-3, with D hard to call. This CDR3 is built from 14 residues. V was trimmed by 4 bases and J by 5 bases, leaving 14 bases between them. Germline values: CDR1 SGHRS, CDR2 YFSETQ. DNA of the CDR3: TGCGCCAGCAGCCCCACCCGTTCAGTAGATACGCAGTATTTT. Its protein is CASSPTRSVDTQYF.

The sample holds a few counts of this clone. V is TRBV19 and J is TRBJ2-7; 11 nucleotides line up with TRBD1. The length of the CDR3 is 14 residues. In germline, CDR1 is LNHDA, CDR2 SQIVND (reference sequence). J was trimmed by 4 bases and V by 6 bases; bases with no gene match: 5. The CDR3 sequence is CASRGQGALYEQYF. As DNA, the CDR3 is TGTGCCAGTAGAGGACAGGGGGCGTTATACGAGCAGTACTTC.

This chain links TRBV11-2 with TRBJ2-1; a possible D gene is TRBD2 (6 bases). Trimming shortened V by 1 base and J by 9 bases, and 16 bases separated the two germline ends. Germline V gene lookup returns CDR1 SGHAT and CDR2 FQNNGV. The CDR3 has 15 amino acids. CDR3 DNA: TGTGCCAGCAGCTTAGGGGCCGCGGCGGGGAGTGAGCAGTTCTTC. Amino acids: CASSLGAAAGSEQFF.

The V and J genes are TRBV6-7 and TRBJ2-7; 11 bases are shared with TRBD1. TRBV6-7 is an ORF, with its function uncertain. The CDR3 extends over 23 amino acids. V was clipped by 1 base and J by 9 bases; unmatched bases: 32. The CDR3 DNA reads as TGTGCCAGCAGTTACTTGATCTTAGGGGACCGGGACAGGGGGATACGAGATACCATTTGGCAGTACTTC. It encodes CASSYLILGDRDRGIRDTIWQYF.

This chain connects TRBV6-1 to TRBJ2-3, with 9 bases matching TRBD1. The CDR3 extends over 17 amino acids. J was trimmed by 5 bases and V by 4 bases; bases with no gene match: 13. Germline V gives CDR1 MNHNS, CDR2 SASEGT. CDR3: CASSALGEGQGGDTQYF. In DNA form, the CDR3 reads TGTGCCAGCAGTGCTCTCGGGGAGGGACAGGGTGGAGATACGCAGTATTTT.

The chain recombines TRBV19 with TRBJ2-4, with 9 bases that match TRBD2. J was trimmed by 9 bases and V by 5 bases; bases with no gene match: 8. The length of the CDR3 is 14 residues. In germline, CDR1 is LNHDA, CDR2 SQIVND (reference sequence). The CDR3 region is CASSEGTSSGIQYF. The CDR3 nucleotides read TGTGCCAGTAGTGAGGGGACTAGCTCTGGCATTCAGTACTTC.

The DNA for the CDR3 is TGCGCCAGCAGCAGGACTAGCGTCCACGAGCAGTACTTC. Its protein product is CASSRTSVHEQYF. The gene calls are TRBV5-1 and TRBJ2-7, with 9 bases matching TRBD2. This CDR3 comprises 13 residues. Trimming took 4 bases from V and 5 from J; bases not matched to a gene: 4. Germline-derived CDR1 and CDR2 are SGHRS and YFSETQ.

CDR3 DNA: TGTGCCAGCAGCTTGGCCCCACAGGGGAGCACAGATACGCAGTATTTT. This gives the protein CASSLAPQGSTDTQYF. The chain recombines TRBV5-4 with TRBJ2-3; 7 bases map to TRBD1. The germline CDR1 and CDR2 sequences are SGHNT and YYREEE (reference sequence). The CDR3 covers 16 residues. V lost 0 bases, J lost 0 bases, and 4 bases stayed unmatched.

V gene TRBV11-3 combines with J gene TRBJ2-1, with a possible D match to TRBD2 (6 bases). This CDR3 region has 15 residues. V was clipped by 1 base and J by 5 bases, with 12 bases between them. CDR1 SGHNT and CDR2 YENEEA come from the germline V gene. Here the CDR3 reads CASSLAGVLDNEQFF. For the CDR3, the DNA is TGTGCCAGCAGCTTAGCGGGAGTACTCGACAATGAGCAGTTCTTC.

The rearrangement links TRBV14 to TRBJ2-7; D is unresolved. The CDR3 consists of 13 residues. V lost 3 bases, J lost 6 bases, and 12 bases lay in between. Per germline, CDR1 SGHDN and CDR2 FVKESK. The CDR3 reads CASSQEMIGEQYF. CDR3 nucleotides: TGTGCCAGCAGCCAGGAGATGATTGGCGAGCAGTACTTC.

The J gene is TRBJ1-4, the V gene TRBV5-1, with a possible D match to TRBD1 (6 bases). The CDR3 is 14 residues long. Germline loops: CDR1 SGHRS, CDR2 YFSETQ. The germline V and J ends were trimmed by 4 bases and 8 bases, with 15 bases remaining between them. CDR3 residues: CASSPGTTFEKLFF. The CDR3, as DNA: TGCGCCAGCAGCCCCGGGACAACATTCGAAAAACTGTTTTTT.

The CDR3 sequence is CASSSPSREGETQYF. The CDR3 nucleotides read TGTGCCAGCAGTTCCCCAAGCAGGGAAGGGGAGACCCAGTACTTC. This chain connects TRBV28 to TRBJ2-5; D may be TRBD1 (5 bases). V gave up 4 bases and J gave up 5 bases, with 17 bases separating them. The CDR3 contains 15 residues. Germline CDR1 and CDR2: MDHEN and SYDVKM.

The rearrangement links TRBV30 to TRBJ2-7, with D possibly being TRBD1 (5 bases). Trimming took off 3 bases at V and 2 bases at J, with 8 bases between the two ends. The CDR3 runs 12 residues. Germline values: CDR1 GTSNPN, CDR2 SVGIG (reference sequence). The CDR3 DNA sequence: TGTGCCTGGAGGGGGCAAACCTACGAGCAGTACTTC. Translation: CAWRGQTYEQYF.

This rearrangement joins TRBV19 to TRBJ2-1; TRBD1 matches 10 bases. V trimming: 10 bases; J trimming: 7 bases; junction bases outside the gene matches: 10. Per the germline V gene, CDR1 is LNHDA and CDR2 is SQIVND (reference sequence). This CDR3 has 14 residues. The CDR3, as DNA: TGTGCCACGATGGGGGGACAGGGGTTAAATGAGCAGTTCTTC. Translating gives CATMGGQGLNEQFF.

The CDR3 sequence: CASSVGADTEAFF. CDR3 DNA: TGTGCCAGCAGCGTGGGGGCAGATACTGAAGCTTTCTTT. The V and J genes are TRBV9 and TRBJ1-1, with a possible D match to TRBD1 (6 bases). Germline V gene sequence: CDR1 SGDLS, CDR2 YYNGEE. The CDR3 loop spans 13 amino acids. V lost 2 bases and J 5 bases, leaving 10 bases between the germline ends.

J is TRBJ1-2 and V is TRBV5-4; D possibly corresponds to TRBD1 (5 bases). The V gene lost 5 bases and the J gene lost 4 bases, with 15 bases spanning the gap. Germline-derived CDR1 and CDR2 are SGHNT and YYREEE (reference sequence). The CDR3 is 14 amino acids. The CDR3 region is CASRSDSLVYGYTF. Here the CDR3 DNA reads TGTGCCAGCAGATCCGACAGCCTAGTCTATGGCTACACCTTC.

The chain joins TRBV30 to TRBJ2-7; possible D gene TRBD2, 6 bases. Trimming shortened V by 5 bases and J by 1 base, and 15 bases separated the two germline ends. This CDR3 has 14 amino acids. Germline V lookup: CDR1 GTSNPN, CDR2 SVGIG (reference sequence). The chain's CDR3 is CAWSTGGISYEQYF. DNA for the CDR3: TGTGCCTGGTCCACGGGCGGGATATCCTACGAGCAGTACTTC. The entire variable domain, with the rest obtained from reference TRBV30 and TRBJ2-7, is as follows: SQTIHQWPATLVQPVGSPLSLECTVEGTSNPNLYWYRQAAGRGLQLLFYSVGIGQISSEVPQNLSASRPQDRQFILSSKKLLLSDSGFYLCAWSTGGISYEQYFGPGTRLTVT.

The gene calls are TRBV19 and TRBJ1-1; 12 bases map to TRBD1. The CDR3 contains 15 residues. Trimming cost V 7 bases and J 4 bases; bases outside gene matches: 7. CDR1 is LNHDA and CDR2 is SQIVND in the germline V gene (reference sequence). The CDR3 DNA reads TGTGCCAGTACCGAGGGGACAGGGGGCGGCACTGAAGCTTTCTTT. It specifies CASTEGTGGGTEAFF.

J is TRBJ2-7 and V is TRBV5-1, with TRBD2 as a possible D gene (6 bases). This CDR3 region has 15 residues. CDR1 and CDR2 (germline): SGHRS, YFSETQ. The V end lost 0 bases, the J end lost 5 bases, and 15 bases lay between the germline ends. The CDR3 is CASSLVSGGGDEQYF. In DNA form, the CDR3 reads TGCGCCAGCAGCTTGGTGTCAGGTGGAGGGGACGAGCAGTACTTC.

The rearrangement uses TRBV10-1 and TRBJ2-7, with D tentatively TRBD2 (5 bases). Trimming shortened V by 3 bases and J by 6 bases, and 15 bases separated the two germline ends. Germline V gene lookup returns CDR1 WNHNN and CDR2 SYGVQD (reference sequence). The CDR3 is 14 amino acids. CDR3 sequence (DNA): TGCGCCAGCAGTGACAAGGACGGAGGTATCGAGCAGTACTTC. The encoded protein is CASSDKDGGIEQYF.

The rearrangement uses TRBV19 and TRBJ2-7; D may be TRBD1 (6 bases). The V gene's germline CDR1 is LNHDA and CDR2 SQIVND (reference sequence). There are 13 residues in the CDR3. V was cut by 5 bases and J by 3 bases, with 11 bases left in between. CDR3 coding DNA: TGTGCCAGTAGTGATACAGGGTACTACGAGCAGTACTTC. This translates into CASSDTGYYEQYF.

This rearrangement joins TRBV6-5 to TRBJ2-7; 8 positions agree with TRBD2. The CDR3 sequence is 14 residues long. Germline V lookup: CDR1 MNHEY, CDR2 SVGAGI. The V gene end was trimmed by 0 bases and the J gene end by 4 bases; junction bases not matched to a gene: 2. For the CDR3, the DNA is TGTGCCAGCAGTTACTCTGGCGGGAGGTACGAGCAGTACTTC. Translating it yields CASSYSGGRYEQYF.

The rearrangement uses TRBV7-3 and TRBJ2-1; 13 nucleotides agree with TRBD2. V lost 5 bases, J lost 8 bases, and 12 bases stayed unmatched. The CDR3 extends over 17 amino acids. Germline CDR1 and CDR2: SGHTA and FQGTGA. In DNA, the CDR3 is TGTGCCAGCAGCCTTGTTGGACTAGCGGGAGATGGGGATGAGCAGTTCTTC. Its translation is CASSLVGLAGDGDEQFF. The entire variable domain, with the rest obtained from reference TRBV7-3 and TRBJ2-1, is as follows: GAGVSQTPSNKVTEKGKYVELRCDPISGHTALYWYRQSLGQGPEFLIYFQGTGAADDSGLPNDRFFAVRPEGSVSTLKIQRTERGDSAVYLCASSLVGLAGDGDEQFFGPGTRLTVL.

This clone has only one observation. The chain uses TRBV30 and TRBJ2-7, with a possible D match to TRBD2 (5 bases). Germline-derived CDR1 and CDR2 are GTSNPN and SVGIG (reference sequence). V lost 3 bases to trimming and J lost 9 bases, with 12 bases between them. The CDR3 has 11 residues. The CDR3 DNA is TGTGCCTGGAGGAGCGGCCCGAGGCAGTACTTC. Its protein is CAWRSGPRQYF.

The chain recombines TRBV7-8 with TRBJ1-1, with D unresolved. Germline CDR1 and CDR2: SGHVS and FQNEAQ. Deletions cut 1 base from V and 0 bases from J, with 9 bases between. The CDR3 contains 15 residues. The CDR3 sequence: CASSLGATLNTEAFF. The CDR3 DNA is TGTGCCAGCAGCTTAGGTGCAACTCTGAACACTGAAGCTTTCTTT.

The J gene is TRBJ1-2, the V gene TRBV18; D unclear. The length of the CDR3 is 12 residues. Germline assignment: CDR1 KGHSH and CDR2 LQKENI. Trimming removed 3 bases at V and 5 bases at J, with 7 bases between. The chain's CDR3 is CASSPTEYGYTF. The DNA of the CDR3 is TGTGCCAGCTCACCCACAGAGTATGGCTACACCTTC.

The chain links TRBV7-8 to TRBJ1-2; the match to TRBD1 covers 7 bases. There are 16 residues in the CDR3. The J segment lost 2 bases and the V segment lost 5 bases, leaving 11 bases of the junction unmatched. Germline-derived CDR1 and CDR2 are SGHVS and FQNEAQ. DNA for the CDR3: TGTGCCAGCAGCAACCCAGGACAGGTCTTGAACTATGGCTACACCTTC. Its translation: CASSNPGQVLNYGYTF.

V is TRBV19 and J is TRBJ2-2; D ambiguous. Germline V gene sequence: CDR1 LNHDA, CDR2 SQIVND (reference sequence). V was trimmed by 4 bases and J by 0 bases, leaving 6 bases between them. The CDR3 contains 14 residues. CDR3 DNA: TGTGCCAGTAGTACGACACCGAACACCGGGGAGCTGTTTTTT. Protein: CASSTTPNTGELFF.

The V call is TRBV7-7, the J call TRBJ2-5, with D uncertain. The CDR3 is 9 amino acids. V was cut by 11 bases and J by 5 bases, with 6 bases left in between. Germline assignment: CDR1 SSHAT and CDR2 FNYEAQ (reference sequence). The CDR3 bases are TGTGCCCTCGGGGAGACCCAGTACTTC. Translated: CALGETQYF.

The chain is built from TRBV27 and TRBJ1-5; D is uncertain. Germline assignment: CDR1 MNHEY and CDR2 SMNVEV (reference sequence). The CDR3 runs 21 residues. Trimming cost V 5 bases and J 2 bases, with 31 bases left between them. CDR3 sequence (DNA): TGTGCCAGCAGTCTAGCATTCCCCGGTGTCGGAATTGGGAGGGGCAATCAGCCCCAGCATTTT. Translated, it gives CASSLAFPGVGIGRGNQPQHF.